These T cell receptor beta chains were read from a single sample in a study of cytomegalovirus exposure and HLA in healthy donors. Using immunoSEQ multiplex PCR, the repertoire was profiled, and TCRdb retains in-frame clones only, with some absent. This repertoire shows around 74,000 clones, 75% to 85% found once; its top ten account for 3% to 3.5%. The sequencing sample was made of PBMCs. The source is a man aged 35 to 55 in good health and CMV-seronegative. CDR3s include the opening cysteine and the closing phenylalanine or tryptophan. A D gene is named only where the DNA matches it firmly. Where a row states a size, it is once, few, many or the class of an expanded clone; other rows omit it.

j_call	clone_size	v_call	d_call	cdr3_aa	cdr3_nt
TRBJ1-6	NA	TRBV7-9	NA	CSSSPDTFYSPLHF	TGTTCCAGCAGCCCTGACACCTTTTATTCACCCCTCCACTTT
TRBJ1-1	NA	TRBV2	NA	CASSGGQPLNTEAFF	TGTGCCAGCAGCGGAGGACAGCCACTGAACACTGAAGCTTTCTTT
TRBJ2-2	NA	TRBV4-1	NA	CASSHTGNTGELFF	TGCGCCAGCAGCCACACAGGGAACACCGGGGAGCTGTTTTTT
TRBJ1-2	NA	TRBV19	NA	CATLDSHYASNYGYPF	TGTGCCACCTTGGACAGCCATTATGCTTCTAACTATGGCTACCCCTTC
TRBJ1-4	few	TRBV19	TRBD1	CASSSLEGAANEKLFF	TGTGCCAGTAGTTCCCTTGAGGGGGCCGCTAATGAAAAACTGTTTTTT
TRBJ1-4	few	TRBV5-1	TRBD1	CASSRGTVLNEKLFF	TGCGCCAGCAGCCGCGGGACAGTATTAAATGAAAAACTGTTTTTT
TRBJ2-3	NA	TRBV7-6	TRBD2	CASSLMLAGASDTQYF	TGTGCCAGCAGTCTAATGTTAGCGGGGGCCTCAGATACGCAGTATTTT
TRBJ2-2	NA	TRBV5-1	TRBD2	CASSLASGGATGELFF	TGCGCCAGCAGCTTGGCTAGCGGGGGGGCCACCGGGGAGCTGTTTTTT
TRBJ2-1	NA	TRBV9	TRBD2	CASSVGAGEGILRFF	TGTGCCAGCAGCGTAGGAGCGGGGGAAGGAATATTGCGGTTCTTC
TRBJ1-5	few	TRBV28	NA	CASSLYSGNQPQHF	TGTGCCAGCAGTTTATACTCGGGGAATCAGCCCCAGCATTTT
TRBJ1-5	NA	TRBV5-1	NA	CASSLEAGNQPQHF	TGCGCCAGCAGCTTGGAGGCAGGGAATCAGCCCCAGCATTTT
TRBJ2-1	NA	TRBV6-5	NA	CASSTRSVYNEQFF	TGTGCCAGCAGTACCCGCTCGGTCTACAATGAGCAGTTCTTC
TRBJ2-7	NA	TRBV7-2	NA	CASSSGQSRKQYF	TGTGCCAGCAGCTCAGGACAGTCGAGGAAGCAGTACTTC
TRBJ2-2	NA	TRBV5-4	NA	CASSQPGTGELFF	TGTGCCAGCAGCCAGCCGGGTACCGGGGAGCTGTTTTTT
TRBJ2-6	few	TRBV6-5	NA	CASSYAGMSGANVLTF	TGTGCCAGCAGTTACGCAGGGATGTCTGGGGCCAACGTCCTGACTTTC
TRBJ1-1	NA	TRBV5-1	TRBD1	CASSSGQEGTEAFF	TGCGCCAGCAGCTCGGGACAGGAGGGCACTGAAGCTTTCTTT
TRBJ1-2	NA	TRBV18	NA	CASSGAWGGYTF	TGTGCCAGCTCAGGGGCCTGGGGTGGCTACACCTTC
TRBJ2-6	few	TRBV7-8	NA	CASSIPRWDISSGANVLTF	TGTGCCAGCAGCATTCCCCGGTGGGACATCAGCTCTGGGGCCAACGTCCTGACTTTC
TRBJ1-3	few	TRBV19	NA	CASSIFFLGGDRNTIYF	TGTGCCAGTAGTATATTTTTCTTGGGGGGAGATCGGAACACCATATATTTT
TRBJ1-1	NA	TRBV9	TRBD1	CASSVAGDSEAFF	TGTGCCAGCAGCGTAGCCGGGGACAGTGAAGCTTTCTTT
TRBJ1-1	NA	TRBV7-2	NA	CASSFSGDTEAFF	TGTGCCAGCAGCTTTTCAGGGGACACTGAAGCTTTCTTT
TRBJ2-7	NA	TRBV18	NA	CASSPEWQAPYEQYF	TGTGCCAGCTCACCAGAATGGCAGGCCCCCTACGAGCAGTACTTC
TRBJ2-6	few	TRBV5-1	TRBD1	CASSSPGQATNSGANVLTF	TGCGCCAGCAGCTCCCCGGGACAGGCAACGAACTCTGGGGCCAACGTCCTGACTTTC
TRBJ2-5	NA	TRBV19	TRBD1	CASSMVGQMETQYF	TGTGCCAGTAGTATGGTGGGACAGATGGAGACCCAGTACTTC
TRBJ1-6	NA	TRBV10-3	NA	CAISVDSYNSPLHF	TGTGCCATCAGTGTCGACAGTTATAATTCACCCCTCCACTTT
TRBJ1-2	NA	TRBV18	NA	CASSPREGDYGYPF	TGTGCCAGCTCACCAAGGGAAGGAGACTATGGCTACCCCTTC
TRBJ1-2	once	TRBV27	NA	CASSLGGRGYGYTF	TGTGCCAGCAGTTTAGGCGGTAGGGGCTATGGCTACACCTTC
TRBJ1-1	few	TRBV5-5	NA	CASSWGHLMNTEAFF	TGTGCCAGCAGCTGGGGACACCTAATGAACACTGAAGCTTTCTTT
TRBJ2-7	NA	TRBV30	NA	CAWTGETETTYEQYF	TGTGCCTGGACAGGGGAAACCGAGACAACCTACGAGCAGTACTTC
TRBJ2-2	NA	TRBV18	NA	CASSPLRHRELFF	TGTGCCAGCTCACCACTCAGACACCGGGAGCTGTTTTTT
TRBJ2-7	NA	TRBV27	NA	CASSLGRASYEQYF	TGTGCCAGCAGTTTAGGCAGGGCATCCTACGAGCAGTACTTC
TRBJ2-2	NA	TRBV11-1	TRBD2	CASSRGTSGGGGELFF	TGTGCCAGCAGCAGAGGGACTAGCGGGGGCGGCGGGGAGCTGTTTTTT
TRBJ2-7	few	TRBV27	NA	CASRQGLTGEQYF	TGTGCCAGCAGACAAGGGTTAACAGGCGAGCAGTACTTC
TRBJ1-1	once	TRBV7-2	NA	CASSLSHPTGENTEAFF	TGTGCCAGCAGCCTTTCTCACCCCACAGGAGAGAACACTGAAGCTTTCTTT
TRBJ1-2	NA	TRBV18	NA	CASSLTASTMDYTF	TGTGCCAGCTCACTCACGGCCAGTACTATGGACTACACCTTC
TRBJ2-3	NA	TRBV5-1	TRBD1	CASSIGQATSTDTQYF	TGCGCCAGCAGCATAGGACAGGCCACTAGCACAGATACGCAGTATTTT
TRBJ2-7	NA	TRBV7-9	NA	CSSSLSDEQYF	TGTTCCAGCAGCTTAAGCGACGAGCAGTACTTC
TRBJ2-1	once	TRBV9	NA	CASSVVGSLGEQFF	TGTGCCAGCAGCGTAGTGGGCTCCCTGGGTGAGCAGTTCTTC
TRBJ2-7	few	TRBV2	TRBD1	CASRPDRAGEQYF	TGTGCCAGCAGGCCGGACAGGGCAGGCGAGCAGTACTTC
TRBJ1-1	NA	TRBV18	NA	CASSPGGANTEAFF	TGTGCCAGCTCACCCGGGGGGGCCAACACTGAAGCTTTCTTT
TRBJ1-3	NA	TRBV9	NA	CASSGGDGSSGNTIYF	TGTGCCAGCAGCGGGGGAGACGGCTCCTCTGGAAACACCATATATTTT
TRBJ2-3	NA	TRBV7-6	TRBD2	CASNLAGRSTDTQYF	TGTGCCAGCAACCTAGCGGGGCGTAGCACAGATACGCAGTATTTT
TRBJ1-2	NA	TRBV7-9	TRBD1	CASTRDSPWGGYTF	TGTGCCAGCACCCGGGACAGCCCTTGGGGTGGCTACACCTTC
TRBJ1-1	NA	TRBV11-2	NA	CASSPGQQNTEAFF	TGTGCCAGCAGCCCGGGACAACAGAACACTGAAGCTTTCTTT
TRBJ2-7	NA	TRBV10-3	TRBD1	CASAPGQVDEQYF	TGTGCCAGTGCGCCGGGACAGGTGGACGAGCAGTACTTC
TRBJ1-1	NA	TRBV19	NA	CASTPTLNTEAFF	TGTGCCAGTACCCCGACACTGAACACTGAAGCTTTCTTT
TRBJ2-1	few	TRBV13	NA	CASSLGRSSYNEQFF	TGTGCCAGCAGCCTGGGGCGGAGCTCCTACAATGAGCAGTTCTTC
TRBJ2-5	NA	TRBV11-2	TRBD1	CASSLGTGGWETQYF	TGTGCCAGCAGCCTCGGGACAGGGGGCTGGGAGACCCAGTACTTC
TRBJ1-3	few	TRBV7-8	NA	CASSPPGGSSGNTIYF	TGTGCCAGCAGCCCCCCTGGTGGGAGCTCTGGAAACACCATATATTTT
TRBJ2-2	NA	TRBV19	NA	CASNRVLNTGELFF	TGTGCCAGTAATCGGGTTTTGAACACCGGGGAGCTGTTTTTT
TRBJ1-1	few	TRBV15	NA	CATSRGRTTEAFF	TGTGCCACCAGCAGAGGGAGGACCACTGAAGCTTTCTTT
TRBJ1-2	once	TRBV11-3	TRBD1	CASSPRQGERYTF	TGTGCCAGCAGCCCGAGACAGGGGGAGCGCTACACCTTC
TRBJ2-2	few	TRBV6-5	TRBD2	CASSYAFGGALGELFF	TGTGCCAGCAGTTACGCCTTCGGGGGGGCCCTCGGGGAGCTGTTTTTT
TRBJ1-5	NA	TRBV19	NA	CASSGQRGGPQHF	TGTGCCAGTAGCGGACAGCGTGGTGGGCCCCAGCATTTT
TRBJ2-1	NA	TRBV19	TRBD2	CASSMSGGADEQFF	TGTGCCAGTAGTATGAGCGGGGGCGCGGATGAGCAGTTCTTC